The clone carrying this T cell receptor beta chain appeared a few times. Healthy individuals of Caucasian origin from Russia, aged roughly 6 to 100, served as donors. Peripheral blood was drawn, roughly 10 milliliters per donor. Per sample, no less than 6 micrograms of total RNA were extracted. The sample originates from a study of blood T cells in healthy people across ages. The use of a sample-barcoded 5' primer and a J-beta primer mix characterized a second PCR of roughly 7 to 11 cycles. TCRdb re-analysed the 5' RACE reads in MiXCR, keeping a single row per CDR3 protein. The table lists over 1,300,000 distinct CDR3 sequences, approximately 59% of them singletons. What was sequenced was blood. This receptor was identified in a man between 18 and 29 years old in good health.

In nucleotides, the CDR3 is TGTGCCACCAGCAGAGTAGGGGGGAGTCAAGAGACCCAGTACTTC. Amino acids: CATSRVGGSQETQYF. V usage is TRBV15 and J usage is TRBJ2-5; tentatively, D is TRBD1 or TRBD2 (6 bases each). V shed 1 base and J shed 2 bases, with 11 bases lying between them. The germline V gene has CDR1 LNHNV and CDR2 YYDKDF (reference sequence). The CDR3 spans 15 residues.